This entry describes one T cell receptor beta chain. The antigen remains unidentified. The protocol was immunoSEQ multiplex PCR, while the TCRdb copy is restricted to in-frame clones and leaves out a portion. The data hold roughly 32,000 clones, with 75% to 85% observed a single time. This specimen belongs to a study of PD-1 blockade in classical Hodgkin lymphoma. Study-wide background: Every 2 weeks, patients had 3 mg/kg nivolumab intravenously. Study conclusions and caveats: CD4+ TCR diversity climbed significantly by C4D1, unlike CD8+ TCR diversity. At baseline, newly diagnosed patients reportedly showed less TCR diversity than healthy donors.

All trial patients relapsed after autologous stem cell transplantation. Complete response, partial response or progressive disease was each patient's best response. Germline values: CDR1 SNHLY, CDR2 FYNNEI. The V end lost 6 bases, the J end lost 1 base, and 9 bases lay between the germline ends. The CDR3 runs to 13 residues. The chain is built from TRBV2 and TRBJ1-1; possible D gene TRBD1, 5 bases. Sequences were derived from peripheral blood mononuclear cells (PBMCs), sampled at baseline. This TCR was recovered from a human donor with classical Hodgkin lymphoma. CDR3 sequence: CASSAQGNTEAFF. CDR3 nucleotides: TGTGCCAGCAGCGCCCAGGGGAACACTGAAGCTTTCTTT.